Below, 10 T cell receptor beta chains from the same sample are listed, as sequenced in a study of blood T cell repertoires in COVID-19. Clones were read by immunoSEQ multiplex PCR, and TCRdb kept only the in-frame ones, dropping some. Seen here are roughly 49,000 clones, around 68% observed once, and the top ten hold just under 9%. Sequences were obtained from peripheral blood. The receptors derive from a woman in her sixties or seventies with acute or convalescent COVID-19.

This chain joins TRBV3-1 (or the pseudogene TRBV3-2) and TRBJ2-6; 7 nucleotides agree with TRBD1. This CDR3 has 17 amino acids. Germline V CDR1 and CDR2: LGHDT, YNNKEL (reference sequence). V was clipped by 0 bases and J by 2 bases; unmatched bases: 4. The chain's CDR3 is CASSQEKGATGANVLTF. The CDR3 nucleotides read TGTGCCAGCAGCCAAGAGAAGGGGGCTACTGGGGCCAACGTCCTGACTTTC.

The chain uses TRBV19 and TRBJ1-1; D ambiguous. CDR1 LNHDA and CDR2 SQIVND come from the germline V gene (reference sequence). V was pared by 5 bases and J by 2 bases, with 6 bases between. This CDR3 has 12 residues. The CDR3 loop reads CASSGRNTEAFF. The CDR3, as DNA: TGTGCCAGTAGTGGCCGAAACACTGAAGCTTTCTTT.

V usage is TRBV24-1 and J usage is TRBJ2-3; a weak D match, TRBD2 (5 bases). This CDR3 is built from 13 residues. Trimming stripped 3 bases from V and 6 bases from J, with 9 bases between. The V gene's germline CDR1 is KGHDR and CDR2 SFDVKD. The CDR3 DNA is TGTGCCACCAGTGATGGGAGCATGGATACGCAGTATTTT. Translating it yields CATSDGSMDTQYF.

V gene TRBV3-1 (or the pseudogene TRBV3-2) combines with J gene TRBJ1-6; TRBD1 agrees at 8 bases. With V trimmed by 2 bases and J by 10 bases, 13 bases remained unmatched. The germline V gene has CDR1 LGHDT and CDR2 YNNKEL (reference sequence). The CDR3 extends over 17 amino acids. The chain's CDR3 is CASSQRAGTGVWSPLHF. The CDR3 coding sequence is TGTGCCAGCAGCCAAAGGGCCGGGACAGGCGTTTGGTCACCCCTCCACTTT.

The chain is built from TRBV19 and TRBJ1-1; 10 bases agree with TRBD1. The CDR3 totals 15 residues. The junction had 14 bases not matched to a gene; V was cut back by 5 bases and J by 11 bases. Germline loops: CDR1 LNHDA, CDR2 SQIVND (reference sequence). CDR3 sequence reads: CASSLAGTGAVRAFF. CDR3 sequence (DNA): TGTGCCAGTAGTCTAGCCGGGACAGGGGCTGTGCGTGCTTTCTTT. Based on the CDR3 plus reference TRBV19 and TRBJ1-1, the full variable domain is DGGITQSPKYLFRKEGQNVTLSCEQNLNHDAMYWYRQDPGQGLRLIYYSQIVNDFQKGDIAEGYSVSREKKESFPLTVTSAQKNPTAFYLCASSLAGTGAVRAFFGQGTRLTVV.

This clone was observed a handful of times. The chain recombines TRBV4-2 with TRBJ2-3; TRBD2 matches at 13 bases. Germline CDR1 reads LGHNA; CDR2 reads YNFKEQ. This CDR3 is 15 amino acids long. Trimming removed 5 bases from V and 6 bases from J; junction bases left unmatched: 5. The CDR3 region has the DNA TGTGCCAGCAGCTCACTAGCGGGGGGGCTGGATACGCAGTATTTT. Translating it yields CASSSLAGGLDTQYF.

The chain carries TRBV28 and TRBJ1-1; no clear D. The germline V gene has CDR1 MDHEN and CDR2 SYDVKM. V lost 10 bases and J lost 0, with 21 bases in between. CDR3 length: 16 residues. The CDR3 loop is CATADYSGQMNTEAFF. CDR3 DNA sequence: TGTGCCACGGCTGATTACAGTGGGCAGATGAACACTGAAGCTTTCTTT.

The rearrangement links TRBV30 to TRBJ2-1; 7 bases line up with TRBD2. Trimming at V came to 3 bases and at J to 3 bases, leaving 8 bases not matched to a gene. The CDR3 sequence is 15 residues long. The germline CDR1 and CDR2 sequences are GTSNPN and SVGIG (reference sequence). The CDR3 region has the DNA TGTGCCTGGAGCCTTAAGGGGACTAACTACAATGAGCAGTTCTTC. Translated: CAWSLKGTNYNEQFF.

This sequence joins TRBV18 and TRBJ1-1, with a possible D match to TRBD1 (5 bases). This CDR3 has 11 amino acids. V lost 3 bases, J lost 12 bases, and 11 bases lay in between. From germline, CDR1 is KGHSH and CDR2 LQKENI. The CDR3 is CASSPGRAPFF. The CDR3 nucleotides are TGTGCCAGCTCACCGGGCAGGGCGCCTTTCTTT.

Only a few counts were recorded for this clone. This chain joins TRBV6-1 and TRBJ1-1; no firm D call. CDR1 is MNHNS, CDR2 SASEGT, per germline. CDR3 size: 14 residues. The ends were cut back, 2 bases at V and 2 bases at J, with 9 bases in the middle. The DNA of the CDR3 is TGTGCCAGCAGTGAACCGACAACTAACACTGAAGCTTTCTTT. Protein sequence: CASSEPTTNTEAFF.